This T cell receptor beta chain was recovered during a study of shared clonotypes between healthy human individuals (dated by TCRdb to the early 2020s). Study-wide context: A couple of women and a few men aged 18 to 49 years were included in the cohort. Leukapheresis yielded between about 0.94 and 10 billion PBMCs per donor. To increase sequencing depth and limit assay-specific biases, different laboratories used diverse techniques to prepare libraries and sequence TCR repertoires. The study deeply sequenced blood TCR repertoires of several healthy adults to estimate repertoire size and the extent of clonotype sharing between individuals. Per donor, three plates each were used for CD4 naive and CD4 memory, two for CD8 naive, and one for CD8 memory. Overall study results and their limits: Sharing across four donors was observed for around 4.8% of naive CD4, 3.5% of naive CD8, roughly 2.3% of memory CD4, and roughly 0.4% of memory CD8 clonotypes. Naive subsets generally had larger estimated clonotype richness than memory subsets did. Sampling was limited to blood, and TCR repertoires in tissue likely differ from TCR repertoires in blood. Based on pairwise subsampling, the degree of clonotype sharing among donors was expected to be affected by sequencing depth. Even with the large sequencing depth, rarefaction of the sorted-subset datasets indicated that sequencing was incomplete. Clonotypes shared by all four sorted-subset donors showed higher generation probabilities than non-shared clonotypes. Because the study included only a small number of donors, the genetic and exposure-history diversity represented was limited.

Donors were healthy HIV-negative adults with no recently reported acute infections or vaccinations. All donors were Caucasian adults living in Nashville, Tennessee, USA. Magnetic negative selection was used to enrich CD4+ T cells, after which naive cells were positively selected on CD45RA and the negative fraction became the memory subset. Blood was collected by leukapheresis, and PBMCs were isolated by Ficoll-Histopaque density gradient centrifugation and then cryopreserved in liquid nitrogen vapor phase. Purity and quantity of every magnetically sorted T cell population were checked by analytical flow cytometry. Genomic DNA was isolated from every sorted fraction and measured by UV absorbance on a Nanodrop 2000c. The CDR1 and CDR2 encoded by the germline V gene are KGHSH and LQKENI. A distance of 7 bases separates the germline ends of V and J, which lose 2 bases and 2 bases respectively. The CDR3 has 13 amino acids, counting the end cysteine and phenylalanine. Left in the record is the CDR3 DNA by itself, 39 bases read in frame from the first base.

For this clone: Its binding antigen is unknown. No much larger clone is present one base from it, and per-base qualities are unavailable.

Using the deep immunoSEQ assay, TCR CDR3 regions were amplified from genomic DNA by multiplex PCR. Extracted genomic DNA from each cell subset was distributed evenly across all wells of several immunoSEQ 96-well plates, and each plate was treated as a replicate. For sorted subsets, roughly 190 ng of genomic DNA, equivalent to 30,000 or so T cell genomes, went into each replicate PCR. Purified libraries were measured with a Qubit 3.0 fluorometer, size-checked on a Bioanalyzer 2100, and measured again with the KAPA Library Quantification kit. Every immunoSEQ 96-well plate was sequenced on a separate single-read 150-cycle Illumina NextSeq 550 flow cell. As for the original processing: Because the immunoSEQ output included only junctional sequences and no quality scores, the filtering could not be the same as the filtering used for full-length reads. To assign V/J genes and CDR3, sequences were annotated using PyIR, a Python wrapper for IgBLAST v1.9, with IMGT germline references. Any read was removed if the V/J assignment was weak (E-value above 1e-6), the CDR3 was missing, or the read contained stop codons, out-of-frame junctions, or ambiguous translated residues. V3J clonotypes were defined by identical inferred V gene, J gene, and CDR3 amino acid sequence. Percentage overlap between repertoires was computed as shared unique clonotypes divided by the size of the smaller repertoire. Richness of each repertoire was evaluated using RTK rarefaction, the Chao1 estimator, and Recon v2.1 estimates of unobserved clonotypes. Generation probabilities were computed with OLGA for all TCRbeta clonotypes obtained by the gDNA method from four donors. The table comes from immuneACCESS by way of TCRdb, which keeps in-frame sequences with V and J called. Part of the clones is missing from these tables; in studies checked, under half for an unresolved V gene and the rest for unknown reasons. The V and J calls and the clone size are those of that table, but D and trimming were determined from the DNA. The table for this sample lists about 670,000 clones; about two thirds of them were counted only once. 1.8% of the sample is in the top ten clones.

Sequenced material: memory CD4+ T cells sorted from blood. Sample cell subset or site, as interpreted from the label and publication: CD45RA-negative fraction. The TCR was taken from a woman in her twenties or thirties in good health. This sequence uses TRBV18 and TRBJ2-7; no confident D gene assignment can be made. The CDR3 reads CASSPRETYEQYF. DNA sequence: TGTGCCAGCTCACCAAGGGAAACCTACGAGCAGTACTTC.